These 31 T cell receptor beta chains were all obtained from the same sample, sequenced in a study of blood T cell repertoires in COVID-19. Produced via immunoSEQ multiplex PCR; TCRdb's table is partial and in-frame only. Found here are 80,000 to 90,000 clones, more than 85% of them singletons; the top ten hold around 5%. Sequenced sample: peripheral blood. These receptors all stem from a middle-aged man with acute or convalescent COVID-19.

The chain carries TRBV5-4 and TRBJ2-3; D gene uncertain. V dropped 2 bases and J dropped 2 bases, with 6 bases sitting between them. Germline lookup yields CDR1 SGHNT and CDR2 YYREEE (reference sequence). The CDR3 totals 13 residues. The CDR3 coding sequence is TGTGCCAGCAGCTTACTACACACAGATACGCAGTATTTT. Protein product: CASSLLHTDTQYF. The entire variable domain, with the rest obtained from reference TRBV5-4 and TRBJ2-3, is as follows: ETGVTQSPTHLIKTRGQQVTLRCSSQSGHNTVSWYQQALGQGPQFIFQYYREEENGRGNFPPRFSGLQFPNYSSELNVNALELDDSALYLCASSLLHTDTQYFGPGTRLTVL.

The rearrangement joins TRBV9 to TRBJ1-1; D unresolved. CDR3 length: 14 residues. Germline CDR1 reads SGDLS; CDR2 reads YYNGEE. The V and J ends lost 0 bases and 1 base respectively, with 7 bases between them. The CDR3 DNA reads as TGTGCCAGCAGCGTAGATGGCAGGAACACTGAAGCTTTCTTT. Translation gives CASSVDGRNTEAFF.

To note about this clone: Other DNA sequences from this sample encode an identical CDR3 as well. The rearrangement links TRBV5-1 to TRBJ2-2; 8 nucleotides match TRBD1. Germline loops: CDR1 SGHRS, CDR2 YFSETQ. Trimming at V came to 0 bases and at J to 5 bases, leaving 9 bases not matched to a gene. This CDR3 comprises 17 residues. CDR3 DNA sequence: TGCGCCAGCAGCTTGGGGCAGGGGGCACAATGGACCGGGGAGCTGTTTTTT. It specifies CASSLGQGAQWTGELFF.

This clone was picked up one time. The chain links TRBV27 to TRBJ2-2; 8 bases match TRBD1. The CDR3 length is 17 residues. In germline, CDR1 is MNHEY, CDR2 SMNVEV (reference sequence). J lost 1 base, V lost 2 bases, and 6 bases had no gene match. DNA for the CDR3: TGTGCCAGCAGTTTAACGACAGGGGCGCAGAACACCGGGGAGCTGTTTTTT. It codes for CASSLTTGAQNTGELFF.

This clone has a single count. The V gene is TRBV10-3, the J gene TRBJ1-6, with D perhaps matching TRBD1 (5 bases). The ends were cut back, 7 bases at V and 7 bases at J, with 17 bases in the middle. CDR1 is ENHRY, CDR2 SYGVKD, per germline. CDR3 length: 15 residues. CDR3 DNA sequence: TGTGCCATCAACTTCGACAGTTCGCCAAATTCACCCCTCCACTTT. Translating it yields CAINFDSSPNSPLHF.

By share, this clone ranks as medium-sized. The gene calls are TRBV7-3 and TRBJ1-1; D is perhaps TRBD1 (6 bases). The CDR3 has 14 amino acids. From germline, CDR1 is SGHTA and CDR2 FQGTGA. Between the trimmed V and J ends, which lost 5 bases and 3 bases, there was a span of 13 bases. CDR3 amino acids: CASSQGTLDTEAFF. CDR3 coding DNA: TGTGCCAGCAGCCAAGGGACACTGGACACTGAAGCTTTCTTT. The whole variable domain, filled in from reference TRBV7-3 and TRBJ1-1, reads GAGVSQTPSNKVTEKGKYVELRCDPISGHTALYWYRQSLGQGPEFLIYFQGTGAADDSGLPNDRFFAVRPEGSVSTLKIQRTERGDSAVYLCASSQGTLDTEAFFGQGTRLTVV.

The chain joins TRBV5-1 to TRBJ2-1; TRBD1 matches 12 bases. CDR1 and CDR2 (germline): SGHRS, YFSETQ. Germline trimming cut 4 bases from V and 9 bases from J; bases unmatched to any gene: 11. The CDR3 loop spans 16 amino acids. For the CDR3, the DNA is TGCGCCAGCAGCCAAACACCGGGACAGGGGGCGGGTGAGCAGTTCTTC. This encodes CASSQTPGQGAGEQFF.

This chain joins TRBV7-2 and TRBJ1-3; a weak D match, TRBD1 (5 bases). Trimming cost V 3 bases and J 4 bases, with 10 bases left between them. The length of the CDR3 is 14 residues. Germline CDR1 SGHTA, CDR2 FQGNSA. The DNA for the CDR3 is TGTGCCAGCAGCTTTGGAGGGGCCGGAAACACCATATATTTT. Translating it yields CASSFGGAGNTIYF.

The gene calls are TRBV27 and TRBJ2-7; weak D call: TRBD1 (5 bases). The CDR3 extends over 14 amino acids. Germline loops: CDR1 MNHEY, CDR2 SMNVEV (reference sequence). The V end was cut by 2 bases, the J end by 5 bases, with 13 bases between. CDR3 DNA: TGTGCCAGCAGTTTAATGGGGCCACTTAACGAGCAGTACTTC. Its translation is CASSLMGPLNEQYF.

The V gene is TRBV6-6, the J gene TRBJ1-2; TRBD1 matches 10 bases. Germline loops: CDR1 MNHNY, CDR2 SVGAGI (reference sequence). V gave up 0 bases and J gave up 6 bases; unmatched junction bases: 4. This CDR3 region has 15 residues. The DNA of the CDR3 is TGTGCCAGCAGTTACTCGATCGGGACAGGGGATGGCTACACCTTC. Protein: CASSYSIGTGDGYTF.

The chain employs TRBV4-3 and TRBJ1-4, with 9 bases lining up with TRBD1. CDR3 length equals 15 residues. V gave up 0 bases and J gave up 8 bases; unmatched junction bases: 4. CDR1 LGHNA and CDR2 YSLEER come from the germline V gene. CDR3 protein: CASSQDRDRDEKLFF. The CDR3 DNA sequence: TGCGCCAGCAGCCAAGATCGGGACAGGGACGAAAAACTGTTTTTT.

The rearrangement joins TRBV4-2 to TRBJ2-2; 8 positions match TRBD2. The trim removed 3 bases at V and 1 base at J, leaving 10 bases unmatched. This CDR3 has 18 amino acids. CDR1 is LGHNA, CDR2 YNFKEQ, per germline. CDR3 nucleotide sequence: TGTGCCAGCAGCCACCCCACGGTAGCGGGATTGAACACCGGGGAGCTGTTTTTT. It yields the protein CASSHPTVAGLNTGELFF.

This rearrangement joins TRBV19 to TRBJ2-1; 10 nucleotides match TRBD2. This CDR3 spans 14 amino acids. Per the germline V gene, CDR1 is LNHDA and CDR2 is SQIVND (reference sequence). V was pared by 8 bases and J by 4 bases, with 5 bases of the junction left unmatched. In DNA, the CDR3 is TGTGCCAGTGCTCTAGCGGGGGAGTACAATGAGCAGTTCTTC. Encoded protein: CASALAGEYNEQFF.

The chain employs TRBV6-6 and TRBJ1-3; a possible D gene is TRBD1 (5 bases). CDR1 and CDR2 (germline): MNHNY, SVGAGI (reference sequence). Trimming stripped 2 bases from V and 3 bases from J, with 8 bases between. The CDR3 sequence is 14 residues long. The CDR3 nucleotides are TGTGCCAGCAGTTACGCCAGGGTTGGAAACACCATATATTTT. Encoded protein: CASSYARVGNTIYF.

The chain couples TRBV19 to TRBJ1-4; 7 bases fit TRBD1. The V segment lost 4 bases and the J segment 7 bases; nucleotides outside the gene matches: 9. Germline values: CDR1 LNHDA, CDR2 SQIVND (reference sequence). CDR3 size: 15 residues. In nucleotides, the CDR3 is TGTGCCAGTAGTACCACAGGGGTAGGGGTTGAAAAACTGTTTTTT. Its protein is CASSTTGVGVEKLFF.

The chain carries TRBV6-2 or TRBV6-3 and TRBJ2-7; 8 bases are a match to TRBD2. CDR1 and CDR2 (germline): MNHEY, SVGEGT. Trimming cost V 6 bases and J 2 bases; bases outside gene matches: 6. The CDR3 consists of 14 residues. This CDR3 reads CASSGRALTYEQYF. The DNA of the CDR3 is TGTGCCAGCAGCGGGAGGGCCCTAACCTACGAGCAGTACTTC.

This chain links TRBV5-1 with TRBJ2-3; D is ambiguous. The V and J ends lost 4 bases and 0 bases respectively, with 24 bases between them. This CDR3 contains 19 residues. Germline V CDR1 and CDR2: SGHRS, YFSETQ. The CDR3 here is CASSLARVTGASSTDTQYF. The CDR3 DNA is TGCGCCAGCAGCCTCGCGCGCGTGACCGGAGCCTCTAGCACAGATACGCAGTATTTT.

The V call is TRBV30, the J call TRBJ1-1; 7 nucleotides align to TRBD1. J lost 7 bases, V lost 2 bases, and 4 bases had no gene match. From germline, CDR1 is GTSNPN and CDR2 SVGIG (reference sequence). This CDR3 is built from 12 residues. CDR3 nucleotide sequence: TGTGCCTGGAGTTCCTACAGGGGTGAAGCTTTCTTT. Translating it yields CAWSSYRGEAFF.

This chain joins TRBV5-1 and TRBJ1-2; D not certain. The CDR3 is 15 residues long. Trimming took off 3 bases at V and 1 base at J, with 13 bases between the two ends. Germline V gene data show CDR1 as SGHRS and CDR2 as YFSETQ. The CDR3 sequence: CASSSGGELNYGYTF. CDR3 bases: TGCGCCAGCAGCTCTGGAGGCGAACTTAACTATGGCTACACCTTC. Looking up the rest from reference TRBV5-1 and TRBJ1-2 gives the full variable domain: KAGVTQTPRYLIKTRGQQVTLSCSPISGHRSVSWYQQTPGQGLQFLFEYFSETQRNKGNFPGRFSGRQFSNSRSEMNVSTLELGDSALYLCASSSGGELNYGYTFGSGTRLTVV.

V and J are TRBV5-4 and TRBJ1-2; unclear D gene. The CDR3 sequence is 14 residues long. The V end was cut by 5 bases, the J end by 6 bases, with 17 bases between. CDR1 is SGHNT, CDR2 YYREEE, per germline (reference sequence). The CDR3 bases are TGTGCCAGCAGTCCCGTCGTTTCTCGGGATGGCTACACCTTC. Translation gives CASSPVVSRDGYTF.

The rearrangement links TRBV5-1 to TRBJ2-1; 7 bases are shared with TRBD1. CDR1 and CDR2 (germline): SGHRS, YFSETQ. The CDR3 has 14 amino acids. Trimming cost V 3 bases and J 5 bases; bases outside gene matches: 5. In nucleotides, the CDR3 is TGCGCCAGCAGCTGGGGAGACAGGGACAATGAGCAGTTCTTC. Amino acid sequence: CASSWGDRDNEQFF.

The chain carries TRBV6-2 or TRBV6-3 and TRBJ2-7; 7 positions agree with TRBD2. V lost 2 bases to trimming and J lost 3 bases; unmatched junction nucleotides: 4. The germline V gene encodes CDR1 MNHEY and CDR2 SVGEGT. CDR3 length: 14 amino acids. CDR3 amino acids: CASSYAGLDYEQYF. In DNA form, the CDR3 reads TGTGCCAGCAGTTACGCTGGACTAGACTACGAGCAGTACTTC.

This chain joins TRBV5-4 and TRBJ2-1, with a possible D match to TRBD1 (6 bases). V gave up 0 bases and J gave up 13 bases, with 8 bases separating them. The CDR3 runs 11 residues. Per the germline V gene, CDR1 is SGHNT and CDR2 is YYREEE (reference sequence). This chain's CDR3 is CASSLDRAQFF. The CDR3 coding sequence is TGTGCCAGCAGCTTGGACAGGGCACAGTTCTTC.

The rearrangement joins TRBV3-1 (or the pseudogene TRBV3-2) to TRBJ2-5; the D gene is possibly TRBD2 (6 bases). The CDR3 length is 15 residues. V was shortened by 3 bases and J by 3 bases, with 14 bases between the two germline ends. Germline V gene lookup returns CDR1 LGHDT and CDR2 YNNKEL (reference sequence). CDR3 coding DNA: TGTGCCAGCAGCCAGGAATCCGGAGGGGAAGAGACCCAGTACTTC. Translated: CASSQESGGEETQYF.

V and J are TRBV29-1 and TRBJ1-3; D gene unclear. V dropped 5 bases and J dropped 4 bases, with 12 bases sitting between them. The CDR3 consists of 13 residues. Germline V gives CDR1 SQVTM, CDR2 ANQGSEA. The CDR3 DNA follows: TGCAGCGTTCAAGGTCCGGTAGGAAACACCATATATTTT. It is translated as CSVQGPVGNTIYF.

The rearrangement uses TRBV2 and TRBJ2-6; weak D call: TRBD2 (6 bases). The germline CDR1 and CDR2 sequences are SNHLY and FYNNEI. This CDR3 is 15 amino acids long. V was cut by 1 base and J by 2 bases, with 6 bases left in between. Here the CDR3 reads CASSEGGAGANVLTF. DNA for the CDR3: TGTGCCAGCAGTGAAGGGGGGGCTGGGGCCAACGTCCTGACTTTC.

This chain joins TRBV30 and TRBJ1-3; D possibly corresponds to TRBD1 (5 bases). Trimming removed 3 bases at V and 4 bases at J, with 13 bases between. Germline V CDR1 and CDR2: GTSNPN, SVGIG (reference sequence). The CDR3 has 14 amino acids. In DNA, the CDR3 is TGTGCCTGGAGCGCGCGGGGCGCAGGAAACACCATATATTTT. This sequence encodes CAWSARGAGNTIYF.

The CDR3 sequence is CATSSPTVSGGEQFF. Here the CDR3 DNA reads TGTGCCACCAGCTCCCCCACAGTTTCGGGGGGTGAGCAGTTCTTC. The rearrangement links TRBV15 to TRBJ2-1, with TRBD2 identical over 7 bases. The V segment lost 5 bases and the J segment 9 bases; nucleotides outside the gene matches: 13. Germline V gives CDR1 LNHNV, CDR2 YYDKDF (reference sequence). This CDR3 comprises 15 residues.

V is TRBV18 and J is TRBJ1-1, with 9 bases matching TRBD1. This CDR3 is 14 amino acids long. CDR1 is KGHSH, CDR2 LQKENI, per germline. With 4 bases clipped from V and 2 bases from J, the junction kept 2 bases outside the gene matches. The CDR3 is CASSRTGVNTEAFF. Written as DNA, the CDR3 is TGTGCCAGCTCACGGACAGGGGTAAACACTGAAGCTTTCTTT.

The chain recombines TRBV5-4 with TRBJ1-4; no clear D gene. Germline V lookup: CDR1 SGHNT, CDR2 YYREEE (reference sequence). There are 12 residues in the CDR3. The germline V and J ends were trimmed by 5 bases and 8 bases, with 10 bases remaining between them. The CDR3: CASSRHGEKLFF. In nucleotides, the CDR3 is TGTGCCAGCAGTCGTCACGGGGAAAAACTGTTTTTT.

The chain employs TRBV3-1 (or the pseudogene TRBV3-2) and TRBJ2-3; 8 nucleotides line up with TRBD1. Germline trimming cut 0 bases from V and 2 bases from J; bases unmatched to any gene: 7. Germline lookup yields CDR1 LGHDT and CDR2 YNNKEL (reference sequence). The CDR3 has 17 amino acids. The CDR3 sequence: CASSQEIGQGTTDTQYF. The CDR3 DNA is TGTGCCAGCAGCCAAGAGATAGGACAGGGTACCACAGATACGCAGTATTTT.